One sample yielded the 32 T cell receptor beta chains listed below, sequenced in a study of regulatory T cells in long-lasting Graves disease (dated by TCRdb to the early 2020s). Preparation of the library involved multiplex PCR. Sequencer: Illumina HiSeq 4000. To build TCR beta libraries, CDR3 regions were amplified by Arm-PCR using iRepertoire HTBI primers. In TCRdb, the public reads were trimmed at Q25 with fastp and aligned with MiXCR, with productive beta chains retained. When rows share a CDR3 protein, they turn into one entry using the most common DNA and genes. Present in this sample are 560,000 or so distinct CDR3 sequences, more than 15% of which were seen just once. 12% of the sample is taken by the ten largest. What this sample's time point label stands for: newly diagnosed GD, antithyroid drugs for less than 3 months. RNA was extracted from PBMCs in TRIzol for both TCR sequencing and RNA sequencing.

These sequences were also reported in another study, on T cells in Graves' hyperthyroidism and ophthalmopathy.

The sequencing here drew on peripheral blood mononuclear cells (PBMCs), taken at new diagnosis, from a patient treated with antithyroid drugs. The receptors here all came from a man aged 18-30 years with Graves disease. Donor details come from another sample of the same person, matched by shared clones.

This clonotype was seen ten or more times. This chain links TRBV7-3 with TRBJ1-5; D perhaps matches TRBD1 (5 bases). Germline CDR1 reads SGHTA; CDR2 reads FQGTGA. Deletions cut 2 bases from V and 8 bases from J, with 10 bases between. There are 13 residues in the CDR3. DNA for the CDR3: TGTGCCAGCAGCTTAGAATCAGGGAAGCCCCAGCATTTT. Translation gives CASSLESGKPQHF. Variable domain in full (rest from reference TRBV7-3 and TRBJ1-5): GAGVSQTPSNKVTEKGKYVELRCDPISGHTALYWYRQSLGQGPEFLIYFQGTGAADDSGLPNDRFFAVRPEGSVSTLKIQRTERGDSAVYLCASSLESGKPQHFGDGTRLSIL.

The chain is built from TRBV5-1 and TRBJ2-2; the D is unclear. V was pared by 0 bases and J by 4 bases, with 13 bases between. CDR3 length equals 16 residues. The V gene's germline CDR1 is SGHRS and CDR2 YFSETQ. This chain's CDR3 is CASSLARGVATGELFF. The CDR3, as DNA: TGCGCCAGCAGCTTGGCCAGAGGAGTAGCCACCGGGGAGCTGTTTTTT.

This clonotype turned up a few times. The genes are TRBV5-1 and TRBJ2-5, with D perhaps given as TRBD1 or TRBD2 (5 bases each). Germline V gene data show CDR1 as SGHRS and CDR2 as YFSETQ. The CDR3 has 15 amino acids. The V end lost 0 bases, the J end lost 2 bases, and 11 bases lay between the germline ends. This CDR3 reads CASSLAGAAQETQYF. The CDR3 bases are TGCGCCAGCAGCTTGGCCGGGGCGGCTCAAGAGACCCAGTACTTC.

This clonotype was detected a few times. The V and J genes are TRBV15 and TRBJ2-7; 8 positions agree with TRBD2. Germline V CDR1 and CDR2: LNHNV, YYDKDF (reference sequence). The V and J ends lost 6 bases and 5 bases, in that order; junction bases with no gene match: 18. The CDR3 sequence is 17 residues long. The CDR3 here is CATRPGGGSGGVDEQYF. Written as DNA, the CDR3 is TGTGCCACCAGGCCAGGCGGGGGGAGCGGTGGGGTCGACGAGCAGTACTTC.

V gene TRBV19 combines with J gene TRBJ1-5, with D perhaps matching TRBD1 (5 bases). Trimming cost V 5 bases and J 11 bases, with 22 bases left between them. The CDR3 spans 15 residues. Per germline, CDR1 LNHDA and CDR2 SQIVND (reference sequence). The CDR3 spells CASSSRKTRGLTQHF. For the CDR3, the DNA is TGTGCCAGTAGTTCCAGGAAAACTCGGGGACTGACCCAGCATTTT. Supplemented by reference TRBV19 and TRBJ1-5, the full variable domain reads DGGITQSPKYLFRKEGQNVTLSCEQNLNHDAMYWYRQDPGQGLRLIYYSQIVNDFQKGDIAEGYSVSREKKESFPLTVTSAQKNPTAFYLCASSSRKTRGLTQHFGDGTRLSIL.

This clonotype was observed at least ten times. The genes are TRBV20-1 and TRBJ2-5, with 8 bases aligning to TRBD1. CDR1 and CDR2 from the germline V gene are DFQATT and SNEGSKA (reference sequence). The J segment lost 3 bases and the V segment lost 7 bases, leaving 7 bases of the junction unmatched. The CDR3 sequence is 13 residues long. CDR3 in amino acids: CSGRQGSEETQYF. The CDR3 DNA follows: TGCAGTGGAAGACAGGGGTCGGAAGAGACCCAGTACTTC.

Details on this clonotype: This may arise from a read error, as a much more abundant clone is one base away. V is TRBV30 and J is TRBJ2-7; 8 nucleotides agree with TRBD1. Germline V gene sequence: CDR1 GTSNPN, CDR2 SVGIG (reference sequence). The length of the CDR3 is 15 residues. DNA of the CDR3: TGTGCCTGGAGTGTACTTGGGACAGGTCCCTACGAGCAGTGCTTC. Amino acids: CAWSVLGTGPYEQCF.

In this sample, this clonotype turned up many times. The gene calls are TRBV12-3 or TRBV12-4 and TRBJ1-1; a possible D gene is TRBD1 (5 bases). The CDR3 runs to 15 residues. The ends were cut back, 7 bases at V and 3 bases at J, with 18 bases in the middle. CDR3 region: CASTPGPAGHTEAFF. Here the CDR3 DNA reads TGTGCCAGCACCCCGGGCCCGGCGGGGCACACTGAAGCTTTCTTT.

There are many counts of this clonotype. This chain joins TRBV7-3 and TRBJ2-1; 7 bases line up with TRBD2. CDR1 and CDR2 (germline): SGHTA, FQGTGA. The V segment lost 5 bases and the J segment 7 bases; nucleotides outside the gene matches: 11. CDR3 length: 15 residues. Here the CDR3 reads CASSPRAGKSNEQFF. For the CDR3, the DNA is TGTGCCAGCAGCCCGAGAGCGGGAAAATCAAATGAGCAGTTCTTC.

V and J are TRBV9 and TRBJ2-1; D ambiguous. In germline, CDR1 is SGDLS, CDR2 YYNGEE. Trimming took 0 bases from V and 10 from J, leaving 14 bases between them. CDR3 length: 14 residues. The CDR3 here is CASSVVADAREQFF. CDR3 DNA sequence: TGTGCCAGCAGCGTAGTGGCAGACGCTAGGGAGCAGTTCTTC.

The chain has TRBV20-1 and TRBJ2-3, with 9 nucleotides matching TRBD2. Germline CDR1 is DFQATT and CDR2 is SNEGSKA (reference sequence). The ends lost 3 bases at V and 0 bases at J; junction bases unmatched: 7. This CDR3 is 16 amino acids long. The CDR3: CSASKAGGSSTDTQYF. In nucleotides, the CDR3 is TGCAGTGCTAGCAAGGCGGGAGGGTCGAGCACAGATACGCAGTATTTT.

This clonotype was seen many times. This chain uses TRBV6-6 with TRBJ1-1; 8 nucleotides match TRBD1. This CDR3 spans 16 amino acids. Germline loops: CDR1 MNHNY, CDR2 SVGAGI (reference sequence). J was trimmed by 11 bases and V by 0 bases; bases with no gene match: 14. CDR3 in amino acids: CASSYSGVGQAPWAFF. The CDR3 DNA sequence: TGTGCCAGCAGTTACTCGGGTGTGGGACAGGCCCCTTGGGCTTTCTTT.

The chain couples TRBV30 to TRBJ2-3; no firm D call. Germline loops: CDR1 GTSNPN, CDR2 SVGIG (reference sequence). This CDR3 has 11 amino acids. Trimming cost V 1 base and J 12 bases, with 11 bases left between them. In DNA form, the CDR3 reads TGTGCCTGGAGTGCTAGAGGCCCCCAGTATTTT. Its translation: CAWSARGPQYF. Combining the CDR3 with reference TRBV30 and TRBJ2-3 gives the whole variable domain SQTIHQWPATLVQPVGSPLSLECTVEGTSNPNLYWYRQAAGRGLQLLFYSVGIGQISSEVPQNLSASRPQDRQFILSSKKLLLSDSGFYLCAWSARGPQYFGPGTRLTVL.

Only a few counts were recorded for this clonotype. The chain employs TRBV13 and TRBJ1-2, with TRBD1 matching over 12 bases. This CDR3 contains 15 residues. V lost 8 bases to trimming and J lost 3 bases; unmatched junction nucleotides: 7. Per the germline V gene, CDR1 is PRHDT and CDR2 is FYEKMQ (reference sequence). The CDR3 sequence is CASGGGTGGDYGYTF. CDR3 sequence (DNA): TGTGCCAGCGGCGGAGGGACAGGGGGCGACTATGGCTACACCTTC.

This clonotype was seen only a few times. The chain joins TRBV7-3 to TRBJ2-7, with 7 bases lining up with TRBD1. V was pared by 5 bases and J by 3 bases, with 4 bases of the junction left unmatched. The germline CDR1 and CDR2 sequences are SGHTA and FQGTGA. This CDR3 contains 13 residues. The CDR3 nucleotides are TGTGCCAGCAGCCCGACAGGGCTCTACGAGCAGTACTTC. Translated: CASSPTGLYEQYF. Looking up the rest from reference TRBV7-3 and TRBJ2-7 gives the full variable domain: GAGVSQTPSNKVTEKGKYVELRCDPISGHTALYWYRQSLGQGPEFLIYFQGTGAADDSGLPNDRFFAVRPEGSVSTLKIQRTERGDSAVYLCASSPTGLYEQYFGPGTRLTVT.

There are a few counts of this clonotype. This sequence joins TRBV20-1 and TRBJ2-5, with D hard to call. The CDR3 spans 13 residues. V lost 1 base and J 0 bases, leaving 6 bases between the germline ends. Germline lookup yields CDR1 DFQATT and CDR2 SNEGSKA (reference sequence). The CDR3 sequence is CSARAQYQETQYF. The DNA of the CDR3 is TGCAGTGCTAGAGCTCAGTACCAAGAGACCCAGTACTTC.

The V and J genes are TRBV20-1 and TRBJ2-1, with 11 bases aligning to TRBD2. The germline CDR1 and CDR2 sequences are DFQATT and SNEGSKA (reference sequence). With V trimmed by 5 bases and J by 0 bases, 3 bases remained unmatched. This CDR3 is 15 amino acids long. CDR3 in amino acids: CSAYLAGGSYNEQFF. The CDR3 region has the DNA TGCAGTGCTTACCTAGCGGGAGGCTCCTACAATGAGCAGTTCTTC.

This clonotype was found a few times. This may be a read error, as it is one base from a much larger clone. This chain uses TRBV28 with TRBJ2-3; 12 bases align to TRBD2. The CDR3 length is 13 residues. CDR1 is MDHEN and CDR2 is SYDVKM in the germline V gene. This CDR3 is CASLAGGTDTRYF. DNA of the CDR3: TGTGCCAGCCTAGCGGGAGGGACAGATACGCGGTATTTT.

About this clonotype: A read error is possible here, since a much larger clone lies one base away. The chain employs TRBV28 and TRBJ2-7; TRBD1 or TRBD2 may be the D gene (6 bases each). Trimming stripped 3 bases from V and 0 bases from J, with 12 bases between. CDR3 size: 15 residues. Germline V CDR1 and CDR2: MDHEN, SYDVKM. The CDR3 sequence: CASSFGGTPSYEQYF. DNA of the CDR3: TGTGCCAGCAGTTTTGGGGGGACACCCTCCTACGAGCAGTACTTC.

In its sample, this clonotype was seen many times. The chain uses TRBV28 and TRBJ1-3; tentative D call: TRBD1 (6 bases). Germline-derived CDR1 and CDR2 are MDHEN and SYDVKM. The CDR3 consists of 16 residues. Trimming pared 5 bases from V and 0 bases from J, leaving 14 bases between. CDR3 nucleotides: TGTGCCAGCAGTAGATATGGGACAATCTCTGGAAACACCATATATTTT. It specifies CASSRYGTISGNTIYF.

This clonotype was observed many times. V and J are TRBV5-1 and TRBJ2-1; 8 bases agree with TRBD2. The germline V gene has CDR1 SGHRS and CDR2 YFSETQ. The CDR3 runs 16 residues. Trimming at V came to 4 bases and at J to 6 bases, leaving 12 bases not matched to a gene. CDR3 region: CASSVTSGDRSNEQFF. The CDR3 DNA is TGCGCCAGCAGCGTTACTAGCGGCGACCGGTCCAATGAGCAGTTCTTC. Looking up the rest from reference TRBV5-1 and TRBJ2-1 gives the full variable domain: KAGVTQTPRYLIKTRGQQVTLSCSPISGHRSVSWYQQTPGQGLQFLFEYFSETQRNKGNFPGRFSGRQFSNSRSEMNVSTLELGDSALYLCASSVTSGDRSNEQFFGPGTRLTVL.

With respect to this clonotype: The DNA is left out, because the CDR3 cannot be placed on it with certainty; the CDR3 is given as TCRdb lists it. This chain links TRBV4-1 with TRBJ2-2. Per the germline V gene, CDR1 is MGHRA and CDR2 is YSYEKL. Both ends counted, the CDR3 spans 15 residues. The CDR3 spells CASSAAGFGNGELFF.

This clonotype was seen ten or more times. The V gene is TRBV12-3 or TRBV12-4, the J gene TRBJ2-7; tentative D call: TRBD2 (5 bases). This CDR3 is 15 amino acids long. The V end was cut by 5 bases, the J end by 8 bases, with 22 bases between. The CDR3 DNA follows: TGTGCCAGCAGTCCATACCAACGGATTAGCGAGAAGCAGTACTTC. Protein: CASSPYQRISEKQYF.

This clonotype has more than one count but fewer than ten. V is TRBV20-1 and J is TRBJ2-2, with a weak D call TRBD1 (5 bases). The CDR3 runs to 14 residues. The V gene lost 1 base and the J gene lost 2 bases, with 8 bases spanning the gap. CDR1 and CDR2 from the germline V gene are DFQATT and SNEGSKA (reference sequence). The CDR3 loop reads CSARGQGNTGELFF. CDR3 nucleotide sequence: TGCAGTGCTAGAGGTCAGGGAAACACCGGGGAGCTGTTTTTT.

CDR3 sequence: CASSPLVGRAGNEQFF. DNA of the CDR3: TGTGCCAGCAGCCCTCTTGTCGGGAGGGCGGGTAATGAGCAGTTCTTC. The J gene is TRBJ2-1, the V gene TRBV9; 8 bases agree with TRBD2. Germline assignment: CDR1 SGDLS and CDR2 YYNGEE. Trimming at V came to 4 bases and at J to 7 bases, leaving 13 bases not matched to a gene. This CDR3 has 16 amino acids.

This clonotype was detected ten times or more. The chain uses TRBV12-3 or TRBV12-4 and TRBJ2-3; TRBD1 aligns across 8 bases. Trimming removed 4 bases from V and 6 bases from J; junction bases left unmatched: 12. The CDR3 loop spans 16 amino acids. For the CDR3, the DNA is TGTGCCAGCAGTTCACAGGGGGGAGGATACAGGGATACGCAGTATTTT. Protein product: CASSSQGGGYRDTQYF.

This clonotype was recorded many times. This chain links TRBV7-8 with TRBJ2-1, with 8 bases identical to TRBD2. CDR3 length: 13 residues. The trim removed 11 bases at V and 4 bases at J, leaving 7 bases unmatched. From germline, CDR1 is SGHVS and CDR2 FQNEAQ. CDR3 loop: CAFPVAGYNEQFF. The CDR3 bases are TGTGCCTTTCCGGTAGCGGGGTACAATGAGCAGTTCTTC.

This clonotype has a count of ten or more. V gene TRBV28 combines with J gene TRBJ2-5; 7 bases line up with TRBD1. The V gene's germline CDR1 is MDHEN and CDR2 SYDVKM. The CDR3 has 14 residues. V trimming: 7 bases; J trimming: 2 bases; junction bases outside the gene matches: 7. The chain's CDR3 is CASTLDRVQETQYF. DNA for the CDR3: TGTGCCAGCACCCTTGACAGGGTACAAGAGACCCAGTACTTC.

As concerns this clonotype: A read error may produce the germline difference seen at one junction end. This chain joins TRBV20-1 and TRBJ2-3; 10 positions match TRBD1. This CDR3 is 15 amino acids long. Germline CDR1 is DFQATT and CDR2 is SNEGSKA (reference sequence). The CDR3 nucleotides read TGCAGTGCCAGAGGGGACAGGGGAGGGACAGATACGCAGTATTTT. This translates into CSARGDRGGTDTQYF.

This clonotype was recorded many times. The CDR3 is CASSDAGTGNTEAFF. As DNA, the CDR3 is TGTGCCAGCAGTGACGCCGGGACAGGGAACACTGAAGCTTTCTTT. V is TRBV6-1 and J is TRBJ1-1; TRBD1 agrees at 8 bases. CDR3 length equals 15 residues. Germline CDR1 reads MNHNS; CDR2 reads SASEGT. V shed 3 bases and J 1 base; nucleotides not matched to a gene: 4.

This chain joins TRBV2 and TRBJ2-1; D gene unclear. V lost 8 bases, J lost 3 bases, and 11 bases lay in between. CDR3 size: 13 residues. Germline assignment: CDR1 SNHLY and CDR2 FYNNEI. The CDR3 DNA reads as TGTGCCAGCCGGCGCAACAGCTACAATGAGCAGTTCTTC. Protein product: CASRRNSYNEQFF. The full variable domain, with the rest looked up from reference TRBV2 and TRBJ2-1, is EPEVTQTPSHQVTQMGQEVILRCVPISNHLYFYWYRQILGQKVEFLVSFYNNEISEKSEIFDDQFSVERPDGSNFTLKIRSTKLEDSAMYFCASRRNSYNEQFFGPGTRLTVL.

J is TRBJ1-2 and V is TRBV13; D call uncertain. Trimming pared 3 bases from V and 6 bases from J, leaving 5 bases between. The CDR3 loop spans 11 amino acids. Germline loops: CDR1 PRHDT, CDR2 FYEKMQ (reference sequence). DNA for the CDR3: TGTGCCAGCAGCTTGGCCCATGGCTACACCTTC. It translates to CASSLAHGYTF.